Here is one T cell receptor beta chain with its context. Its antigen is undetermined. This specimen belongs to a study of cytomegalovirus exposure and HLA in healthy donors. Broader study findings: Later genetic work tied a missense DCLRE1C variant to beta-chain V and J trimming.

Germline values: CDR1 SEHNR, CDR2 FQNEAQ (reference sequence). V was trimmed by 1 base and J by 3 bases, leaving 9 bases between them. This CDR3 has 14 residues. PCR used 60 Vbeta primers and 13 Jbeta primers. The data were produced by immunoSEQ multiplex PCR, yet TCRdb's version contains in-frame clones alone and is incomplete. The repertoire holds approximately 140,000 clones, with about 78% as singletons. The sequence came from a man aged 18 to 29 in good health and CMV-seronegative. V usage is TRBV7-9 and J usage is TRBJ2-5; possibly TRBD2 for D (6 bases). The material sequenced was PBMCs. CDR3 sequence reads: CASSLVGGKETQYF. The CDR3 DNA follows: TGTGCCAGCAGCTTAGTTGGCGGGAAAGAGACCCAGTACTTC.